One T cell receptor beta chain is described in this entry. Its matching antigen is unknown. Germline CDR1 is MGHRA and CDR2 is YSYEKL. The germline V and J ends were trimmed by 1 base and 0 bases, with 7 bases remaining between them. This CDR3 spans 15 amino acids. Using immunoSEQ multiplex PCR, the repertoire was profiled, and TCRdb retains in-frame clones only, with some absent. Of about 38,000 clones in the sample, more than 65% were seen once. The data were obtained in a study of CD4 T cells in relation to SARS-CoV-2 and coronaviruses. Study details: After 10 to 11 days of antigen culture, PBMC TCR beta CDR3s were sequenced. Of the patients, 8 or 9 were male, a few female, two Hispanic.

Study outcomes and limitations: According to naive versus memory sequencing, detected responses are memory recall, not newly primed.

80,000 to 100,000 naive or memory CD4+ cells were cultured with CEF peptides for about 10 days. The TCR originated in an adult with COVID-19. V gene TRBV4-1 combines with J gene TRBJ2-1, with D unresolved. Sequenced sample: naive CD4+ T cells from PBMCs, cultured in vitro. Subset specified: naive CD4+ T cells isolated by negative enrichment. The DNA for the CDR3 is TGCGCCAGCAGCCAAGGCCTTGGCTCCTACAATGAGCAGTTCTTC. Encoded protein: CASSQGLGSYNEQFF.